The sequence of this T cell receptor (beta chain) was determined in a study of blood T cell repertoires in COVID-19. About the research overall: Samples of COVID-19 (acute and convalescent) were obtained from the United States, Italy and Spain. Sources were T cells, B-cell-depleted T cells, or PBMCs; the material itself was cDNA or gDNA.

TCRdb's copy holds only in-frame clones and misses some; the assay was immunoSEQ multiplex PCR. The sample has some 170,000 clones; approximately 90% are singletons. During active infection, Seattle patients enrolled and were then monitored through disease. A single count supports this clone. Specimen: peripheral blood. This receptor was obtained from a woman between 65 and 79 years old with COVID-19, enrolled during active disease.

The CDR3: CASSPKTSGYNEQFF. The CDR3 DNA is TGTGCCAGCAGCCCAAAGACTAGCGGCTACAATGAGCAGTTCTTC. V usage is TRBV7-2 and J usage is TRBJ2-1; 9 nucleotides line up with TRBD2. Trimming at V came to 5 bases and at J to 3 bases, leaving 5 bases not matched to a gene. This CDR3 contains 15 residues. Germline V gives CDR1 SGHTA, CDR2 FQGNSA.